These T cell receptor beta chains were read from a single sample in a study of CD8 T cells in ankylosing spondylitis. TCRdb redid the calling of the 5' RACE reads with MiXCR, one entry per CDR3 protein. The sample contains 220,000 or so distinct CDR3 sequences, approximately 10% of which appear only once. Sample: blood, either unsorted or a sorted T cell fraction (not recorded which). These receptors all stem from a male donor with ankylosing spondylitis or in good health (not recorded which). Both conserved end residues are part of each CDR3. The D gene is left open where the match is weak. A row's size may be missing; if present it is once, few, many or a size class.

V gene	J gene	D gene	clone size	CDR3 DNA	CDR3 protein
TRBV7-3	TRBJ2-5	TRBD2	many	TGTGCCAGCAGCTTAGGGTCCGGGGGGGCTGAGACCCAGTACTTC	CASSLGSGGAETQYF
TRBV12-3/TRBV12-4	TRBJ1-1	TRBD1	-	TGTGCCAGCAGTTTAGCCCAACAGGGGCTGAACACTGAAGCTTTCTTT	CASSLAQQGLNTEAFF
TRBV7-9	TRBJ2-5	-	-	TGTGCCAGCAGCTTTCAATCGACGACCCAGTACTTC	CASSFQSTTQYF
TRBV7-2	TRBJ2-1	-	few	TGTGCCAGCAGCTCTAGGGGGGGCCCCAATGAGCAGTTCTTC	CASSSRGGPNEQFF
TRBV5-1	TRBJ2-2	-	many	TGCGCCAGCAGCTTGGAAGTCGGCGGGGAGCTGTTTTTT	CASSLEVGGELFF
TRBV5-1	TRBJ2-3	-	few	TGCGCCAGCAGCTCACTCACTCGGAACACAGATACGCAGTATTTT	CASSSLTRNTDTQYF
TRBV12-3/TRBV12-4	TRBJ2-3	TRBD2	many	TGTGCCAGCAGTTTTGCGGGGGGGTACACAGATACGCAGTATTTT	CASSFAGGYTDTQYF
TRBV11-2	TRBJ2-1	TRBD2	-	TGTGCCAGCAGCGCGGGACTAGCGGGGGTCTGGGATATACGCAATGAGCAGTTCTTC	CASSAGLAGVWDIRNEQFF
TRBV12-3/TRBV12-4	TRBJ1-3	-	many	TGTGCCAGCAGATACGGGGATAACTCTGGAAACACCATATATTTT	CASRYGDNSGNTIYF
TRBV5-5	TRBJ2-3	TRBD2	-	TGTGCCAGCAGCTTGACTAGCGGGGCGCCTACCACAGATACGCAGTATTTT	CASSLTSGAPTTDTQYF
TRBV11-2	TRBJ1-3	-	many	TGTGCCAGCAGTACAGGCGGCGTCGGCTCTGGAAACACCATATATTTT	CASSTGGVGSGNTIYF
TRBV12-3/TRBV12-4	TRBJ2-4	-	-	TGTGCCAGCAGTTTAGCGGGGGCAAAAGCCAAAAACATTCAGTACTTC	CASSLAGAKAKNIQYF
TRBV7-3	TRBJ2-7	-	many	TGTGCCAGCAGCCACTCCTACGAGCAGTACTTC	CASSHSYEQYF
TRBV28	TRBJ2-6	-	-	TGTGCCAGCAGTCCAGGGCCAGGCAACGTCCTGACTTTC	CASSPGPGNVLTF
TRBV20-1	TRBJ2-7	TRBD1	many	TGCAGTGCTAGAGATCTCGCGGACAGGGGATGGTCCTACGAGCAGTACTTC	CSARDLADRGWSYEQYF
TRBV5-1	TRBJ2-2	-	many	TGCGCCAGCAGCTTGAAGGTATCAGAAAACACCGGGGAGCTGTTTTTT	CASSLKVSENTGELFF
TRBV27	TRBJ2-1	-	many	TGTGCCAGCAGCTCAGAGGCCTACAATGAGCAGTTCTTC	CASSSEAYNEQFF
TRBV28	TRBJ2-2	-	-	TGTGCCAGCAGTTTCTTCGGTTATCGGGAGCTGTTTTTT	CASSFFGYRELFF
TRBV29-1	TRBJ1-4	-	many	TGCAGCGTCGCGGCCGTAGGACGGGCAGCACTGTTTTTT	CSVAAVGRAALFF
TRBV5-5	TRBJ2-2	-	many	TGTGCCAGCAGCACGAGCACCGGGGAGCTGTTTTTT	CASSTSTGELFF
TRBV29-1	TRBJ2-3	TRBD1	many	TGCAGCGTTCCGGGACAGGGACCAGATACGCAGTATTTT	CSVPGQGPDTQYF
TRBV7-6	TRBJ2-6	TRBD1	many	TGTGCCAGCATCGATACCTGGGACAGGGATGCTGGGGCCAACGTCCTGACTTTC	CASIDTWDRDAGANVLTF
TRBV6-1	TRBJ2-7	TRBD1	-	TGTGCCAGCAGGGGGACAGATCCCTCCTACGAGCAGTACTTC	CASRGTDPSYEQYF
TRBV7-3	TRBJ2-3	-	many	TGTGCCAGCAGCCAAGGAGGGGGGAGCGCTGACTGGAAGTATTTT	CASSQGGGSADWKYF
TRBV27	TRBJ2-5	TRBD1	-	TGTGCCAGCAGTTACGCCGGGACAGGGTCCCAAGAGACCCAGTACTTC	CASSYAGTGSQETQYF
TRBV3-1	TRBJ1-5	-	-	TGTGCCAGCAGCCAGAACAGGGATCAGCCCCAGCATTTT	CASSQNRDQPQHF
TRBV5-1	TRBJ2-5	TRBD2	many	TGCGCCAGCAGCTTGAGTAGCGGGGGGCAAGAGACCCAGTACTTC	CASSLSSGGQETQYF
TRBV5-1	TRBJ2-2	-	-	TGCGCCAGCAGCTTGGGGTTTCAGCCCGGGGAGCTGTTTTTT	CASSLGFQPGELFF